A selection of T cell receptor beta chains follows, all from one sample in a study of blood T cell repertoires in COVID-19. Sequenced by immunoSEQ multiplex PCR; TCRdb stores in-frame clones only, minus some. The sample has around 39,000 clones, roughly 80% seen once. Sequencing was performed on peripheral blood. The receptor set was obtained from a man older than 75 with active or convalescent COVID-19. The CDR3 runs from the conserved cysteine through the conserved F or W. D genes are given only for firm matches.

v_call: TRBV7-2; d_call: TRBD1; j_call: TRBJ1-6; cdr3_aa: CASSHEGQTNSPLHF
v_call: TRBV6-2/TRBV6-3; d_call: NA; j_call: TRBJ1-5; cdr3_aa: CASSYGWAQPQHF
v_call: TRBV5-1; d_call: NA; j_call: TRBJ2-1; cdr3_aa: CASSLGTSAFVEQFF
v_call: TRBV3-1/TRBV3-2; d_call: NA; j_call: TRBJ2-5; cdr3_aa: CASSPLGGGQETQYF
v_call: TRBV4-2; d_call: NA; j_call: TRBJ2-3; cdr3_aa: CASSQGGDTDTQYF
v_call: TRBV6-5; d_call: TRBD2; j_call: TRBJ2-5; cdr3_aa: CASSLTSGGLETQYF
v_call: TRBV28; d_call: TRBD1; j_call: TRBJ1-5; cdr3_aa: CASRRYLGQVNQPQHF
v_call: TRBV9; d_call: TRBD2; j_call: TRBJ2-3; cdr3_aa: CASSRLAGGTDTQYF
v_call: TRBV4-3; d_call: TRBD2; j_call: TRBJ2-2; cdr3_aa: CASSRLAGADTGELFF
v_call: TRBV28; d_call: NA; j_call: TRBJ2-5; cdr3_aa: CASSLQETQYF
v_call: TRBV3-1/TRBV3-2; d_call: TRBD2; j_call: TRBJ2-3; cdr3_aa: CASSPPGLAFYTQYF
v_call: TRBV7-6; d_call: TRBD2; j_call: TRBJ2-3; cdr3_aa: CASSPLAGITDTQYF
v_call: TRBV7-3; d_call: TRBD2; j_call: TRBJ2-3; cdr3_aa: CASSLLAGGPNTQYF
v_call: TRBV5-1; d_call: TRBD2; j_call: TRBJ2-2; cdr3_aa: CASSKAGSTGELFF
v_call: TRBV30; d_call: NA; j_call: TRBJ2-1; cdr3_aa: CAWSVLTSPGYDYNEQFF
v_call: TRBV28; d_call: TRBD1; j_call: TRBJ2-7; cdr3_aa: CASSSLRDRVNRGWEQYF
v_call: TRBV7-6; d_call: NA; j_call: TRBJ2-7; cdr3_aa: CASSLGGTIYEQYF
v_call: TRBV5-8; d_call: NA; j_call: TRBJ1-6; cdr3_aa: CASRYTRSSRNSPLHF
v_call: TRBV18; d_call: TRBD2; j_call: TRBJ2-1; cdr3_aa: CASSPATSWGHNRQFF
v_call: TRBV19; d_call: NA; j_call: TRBJ2-5; cdr3_aa: CASSTTAPTQYF
v_call: TRBV29-1; d_call: NA; j_call: TRBJ2-1; cdr3_aa: CSAGFSSYNEQFF
v_call: TRBV20-1; d_call: NA; j_call: TRBJ2-1; cdr3_aa: CSAMAAEGQFF
v_call: TRBV2; d_call: NA; j_call: TRBJ1-4; cdr3_aa: CASRGTGPNEKLFF
v_call: TRBV5-1; d_call: NA; j_call: TRBJ2-7; cdr3_aa: CASSTQGGSAYEQYF
v_call: TRBV7-9; d_call: TRBD2; j_call: TRBJ2-3; cdr3_aa: CASSRLAGFTDTQYF
v_call: TRBV9; d_call: TRBD2; j_call: TRBJ2-1; cdr3_aa: CASSPRTSGYNEQFF
v_call: TRBV7-2; d_call: TRBD1; j_call: TRBJ2-7; cdr3_aa: CASSPDRGRIGEQYF
v_call: TRBV5-4; d_call: TRBD2; j_call: TRBJ2-2; cdr3_aa: CASSFPGKRGANTGELFF
v_call: TRBV7-2; d_call: NA; j_call: TRBJ2-1; cdr3_aa: CASLLLASEQFF
v_call: TRBV5-6; d_call: NA; j_call: TRBJ1-1; cdr3_aa: CASSLGQAEFLNTEAFF
v_call: TRBV6-2/TRBV6-3; d_call: TRBD2; j_call: TRBJ2-5; cdr3_aa: CASSAYPSGGRQETQYF
v_call: TRBV6-2/TRBV6-3; d_call: NA; j_call: TRBJ1-5; cdr3_aa: CASSYAHTGTQSSFNQPQHF
v_call: TRBV10-3; d_call: TRBD1; j_call: TRBJ1-2; cdr3_aa: CAISVGTGGLRGYTF
v_call: TRBV5-1; d_call: TRBD2; j_call: TRBJ2-5; cdr3_aa: CASSRIAGGPQKTQYF
v_call: TRBV7-3; d_call: TRBD2; j_call: TRBJ2-3; cdr3_aa: CASSPLGREAEGTQYF
v_call: TRBV2; d_call: TRBD2; j_call: TRBJ2-2; cdr3_aa: CASRPGLAENTGELFF
v_call: TRBV12-2; d_call: NA; j_call: TRBJ1-3; cdr3_aa: CASRSWGQPCSGNTIYF
v_call: TRBV6-1; d_call: NA; j_call: TRBJ1-6; cdr3_aa: CASSEVGGLGNSPLHF
v_call: TRBV19; d_call: NA; j_call: TRBJ2-2; cdr3_aa: CASNFGGELFF
v_call: TRBV5-1; d_call: TRBD1; j_call: TRBJ2-3; cdr3_aa: CASSTGGSGTTQYF
v_call: TRBV21-1; d_call: NA; j_call: TRBJ2-7; cdr3_aa: CASSKVGGASYEQYF
v_call: TRBV5-1; d_call: TRBD2; j_call: TRBJ2-1; cdr3_aa: CASSSWTSGATLNEQFF
v_call: TRBV6-5; d_call: TRBD2; j_call: TRBJ2-7; cdr3_aa: CASSYGLAAPYEQYF
v_call: TRBV27; d_call: NA; j_call: TRBJ2-3; cdr3_aa: CASGPRRGSTDTQYF
v_call: TRBV4-3; d_call: NA; j_call: TRBJ1-1; cdr3_aa: CASSWDSYTEAFF
v_call: TRBV2; d_call: TRBD1; j_call: TRBJ1-1; cdr3_aa: CATSTQGWDTEAFF